The subject of this entry is one T cell receptor beta chain. Its antigen is unknown. This CDR3 spans 19 amino acids. The sample comes from a study of T cells after yellow fever vaccination. General study points: Weaker, the secondary response peaked sooner, at day 5 versus 15. There was a possibility that FACS-sorted repertoires contained abundant clonotypes contaminating from the bulk population. CD4 and CD8 compartments shared a small share of clonotypes, likely from convergent recombination.

UMIs and a universal primer site were added when TCR cDNA was made by 5'RACE template switching. TCRdb analysed the 5' RACE reads with MiXCR anew, one entry per CDR3 protein. The sample carries over 250,000 distinct CDR3 sequences, approximately 5.2% recorded once. The clonotype originates from a man between 18 and 35 years old who received the YFV17D yellow fever vaccine. This rearrangement joins TRBV21-1 to TRBJ1-2; TRBD1, as called in the table, went unchecked against the DNA. TRBV21-1 is a documented pseudogene. Sequenced material: CD4+ T cells sorted from PBMCs, taken on the day of the yellow fever booster vaccination. The CDR3 region has the DNA TGTGCCAGCAGCCCTCAAGAAGGGGAACAGTTTATGGTCAAGTCGGGCTACACCTTC. Protein: CASSPQEGEQFMVKSGYTF.